One and the same sample provided the 29 T cell receptor beta chains below, sequenced in a study of blood T cell repertoires in COVID-19. Profiled with immunoSEQ multiplex PCR; TCRdb holds only in-frame clones, not every one. The data contain 200,000 to 250,000 clones, roughly 86% of them singletons. Sequenced sample: peripheral blood. These receptor sequences come from a woman between 40 and 50 years old with acute or convalescent COVID-19.

The chain combines TRBV5-1 with TRBJ1-1; the D gene is possibly TRBD1 (5 bases). Germline-derived CDR1 and CDR2 are SGHRS and YFSETQ. The germline V and J ends were trimmed by 1 base and 4 bases, with 8 bases remaining between them. CDR3 size: 13 residues. This CDR3 reads CASSLIGGTEAFF. The DNA for the CDR3 is TGCGCCAGCAGCTTGATCGGGGGCACTGAAGCTTTCTTT.

The DNA for the CDR3 is TGCGCCAGCAGCTTAATAGAGACAGGCTACAATGAGCAGTTCTTC. Protein: CASSLIETGYNEQFF. The chain employs TRBV4-3 and TRBJ2-1, with D maybe TRBD1 (6 bases). The germline CDR1 and CDR2 sequences are LGHNA and YSLEER. The CDR3 runs 15 residues. V was clipped by 5 bases and J by 3 bases, with 14 bases between them.

This chain uses TRBV20-1 with TRBJ2-7; TRBD2 aligns across 8 bases. Germline V lookup: CDR1 DFQATT, CDR2 SNEGSKA (reference sequence). The CDR3 sequence is 13 residues long. J lost 8 bases, V lost 6 bases, and 12 bases had no gene match. CDR3 in amino acids: CSASLAGGRKQYF. In nucleotides, the CDR3 is TGCAGTGCCAGTCTAGCGGGCGGGCGTAAGCAGTACTTC.

This chain links TRBV12-5 with TRBJ2-7; tentative D call: TRBD2 (6 bases). In germline, CDR1 is LGHNT, CDR2 FRNRAP. V shed 7 bases and J shed 4 bases, with 17 bases lying between them. The CDR3 has 14 residues. The CDR3 DNA sequence: TGTGCTAGTGTTGGGACTCCACCCCGATACGAGCAGTACTTC. Translation gives CASVGTPPRYEQYF.

CDR3 protein: CASSLNPSRETQYF. In nucleotides, the CDR3 is TGTGCCAGCTCACTAAACCCAAGTCGGGAGACCCAGTACTTC. The chain couples TRBV18 to TRBJ2-5; D is uncertain. V gave up 4 bases and J gave up 5 bases, with 14 bases separating them. There are 14 residues in the CDR3. Per the germline V gene, CDR1 is KGHSH and CDR2 is LQKENI. The entire variable domain, with the rest obtained from reference TRBV18 and TRBJ2-5, is as follows: NAGVMQNPRHLVRRRGQEARLRCSPMKGHSHVYWYRQLPEEGLKFMVYLQKENIIDESGMPKERFSAEFPKEGPSILRIQQVVRGDSAAYFCASSLNPSRETQYFGPGTRLLVL.

This chain uses TRBV5-1 with TRBJ2-7; D possibly corresponds to TRBD1 (5 bases). The CDR3 totals 14 residues. Trimming pared 1 base from V and 4 bases from J, leaving 12 bases between. From germline, CDR1 is SGHRS and CDR2 YFSETQ. The CDR3 sequence is CASSLFKAGYEQYF. The CDR3 bases are TGCGCCAGCAGCTTGTTTAAGGCAGGGTACGAGCAGTACTTC.

This sequence joins TRBV11-2 and TRBJ2-1, with TRBD2 matching 9 bases. The germline V gene encodes CDR1 SGHAT and CDR2 FQNNGV. The CDR3 runs 15 residues. The V segment lost 3 bases and the J segment 9 bases; nucleotides outside the gene matches: 9. CDR3 amino acids: CASSFTGTSHGEQFF. The CDR3 DNA follows: TGTGCCAGCAGCTTTACCGGGACTAGCCATGGTGAGCAGTTCTTC. Drawing the rest from reference TRBV11-2 and TRBJ2-1, the complete variable domain is EAGVAQSPRYKIIEKRQSVAFWCNPISGHATLYWYQQILGQGPKLLIQFQNNGVVDDSQLPKDRFSAERLKGVDSTLKIQPAKLEDSAVYLCASSFTGTSHGEQFFGPGTRLTVL.

The chain recombines TRBV5-1 with TRBJ1-3, with D unresolved. CDR1 and CDR2 (germline): SGHRS, YFSETQ. V lost 0 bases to trimming and J lost 0 bases, with 4 bases between them. This CDR3 region has 14 residues. In nucleotides, the CDR3 is TGCGCCAGCAGCTTGGACAGCTCTGGAAACACCATATATTTT. Protein product: CASSLDSSGNTIYF.

The J gene is TRBJ1-6, the V gene TRBV18, with 10 positions matching TRBD1. Losses at the gene ends were 2 bases for V and 1 base for J; bases not matched to a gene: 11. The CDR3 totals 20 residues. CDR1 is KGHSH, CDR2 LQKENI, per germline. The CDR3, as DNA: TGTGCCAGCTCACCAATAACGGCCCGACAGGGGGCTTCCTATAATTCACCCCTCCACTTT. Its protein is CASSPITARQGASYNSPLHF. The full variable domain, completed using reference TRBV18 and TRBJ1-6, is NAGVMQNPRHLVRRRGQEARLRCSPMKGHSHVYWYRQLPEEGLKFMVYLQKENIIDESGMPKERFSAEFPKEGPSILRIQQVVRGDSAAYFCASSPITARQGASYNSPLHFGNGTRLTVT.

The gene calls are TRBV19 and TRBJ2-2, with TRBD1 identical over 7 bases. The CDR3 has 17 amino acids. Germline V gives CDR1 LNHDA, CDR2 SQIVND (reference sequence). With V trimmed by 7 bases and J by 0 bases, 11 bases remained unmatched. The CDR3 reads CASKATGVGPNTGELFF. As DNA, the CDR3 is TGTGCCAGTAAAGCAACAGGGGTAGGACCGAACACCGGGGAGCTGTTTTTT. Drawing the rest from reference TRBV19 and TRBJ2-2, the complete variable domain is DGGITQSPKYLFRKEGQNVTLSCEQNLNHDAMYWYRQDPGQGLRLIYYSQIVNDFQKGDIAEGYSVSREKKESFPLTVTSAQKNPTAFYLCASKATGVGPNTGELFFGEGSRLTVL.

This chain connects TRBV19 to TRBJ2-3, with D possibly being TRBD2 (6 bases). The germline V gene has CDR1 LNHDA and CDR2 SQIVND (reference sequence). The CDR3 is made up of 16 amino acids. V was pared by 4 bases and J by 0 bases, with 14 bases between. The CDR3 DNA follows: TGTGCCAGTAGTACCCTTTGGGGGGACAGCACAGATACGCAGTATTTT. It encodes CASSTLWGDSTDTQYF.

V is TRBV11-2 and J is TRBJ2-7; 7 bases align to TRBD1. CDR1 is SGHAT, CDR2 FQNNGV, per germline. Germline trimming cut 5 bases from V and 5 bases from J; bases unmatched to any gene: 12. The CDR3 is 15 amino acids. In DNA, the CDR3 is TGTGCCAGCAGCCACCCGAGGGGGCAAATCAACGAGCAGTACTTC. It specifies CASSHPRGQINEQYF.

The V gene is TRBV5-1, the J gene TRBJ1-2; D not resolved. Per germline, CDR1 SGHRS and CDR2 YFSETQ. This CDR3 region has 14 residues. Trimming took 2 bases from V and 3 from J, leaving 11 bases between them. CDR3 region: CASSFRRSDYGYTF. CDR3 sequence (DNA): TGCGCCAGCAGCTTTCGTCGGTCTGACTATGGCTACACCTTC.

The V gene is TRBV28, the J gene TRBJ1-2; TRBD1 matches 8 bases. The germline V gene encodes CDR1 MDHEN and CDR2 SYDVKM. J was trimmed by 4 bases and V by 3 bases; bases with no gene match: 4. The CDR3 loop spans 14 amino acids. The CDR3 coding sequence is TGTGCCAGCAGTTTGTCGGACAGGGTCTATGGCTACACCTTC. Translation gives CASSLSDRVYGYTF.

In this sample, this clone turned up a few times. This chain uses TRBV1 with TRBJ2-7; the table's D call, TRBD1, has no DNA check behind it. TRBV1 is shown as a pseudogene. The CDR3 is 14 amino acids. CDR3 coding DNA: TGCACCAGCAGCCCGGACACCAGCTCCTACGAGCAGTACTTC. Its translation is CTSSPDTSSYEQYF.

This chain connects TRBV11-2 to TRBJ2-3; 8 bases match TRBD2. Germline-derived CDR1 and CDR2 are SGHAT and FQNNGV. The J segment lost 4 bases and the V segment lost 4 bases, leaving 7 bases of the junction unmatched. The CDR3 is 15 residues long. CDR3 in DNA: TGTGCCAGCAGCTCGCTAAGCGGGAGAGCAGATACGCAGTATTTT. This gives the protein CASSSLSGRADTQYF.

The chain joins TRBV6-6 to TRBJ2-1, with 7 bases that match TRBD1. Per the germline V gene, CDR1 is MNHNY and CDR2 is SVGAGI (reference sequence). The CDR3 consists of 14 residues. Germline trimming cut 9 bases from V and 0 bases from J; bases unmatched to any gene: 5. CDR3 sequence (DNA): TGTGCCAGTAACCGGGACAGCTCCTACAATGAGCAGTTCTTC. Its protein product is CASNRDSSYNEQFF.

This chain links TRBV4-1 with TRBJ2-2; 7 bases agree with TRBD1. The CDR3 consists of 16 residues. The V gene end was trimmed by 3 bases and the J gene end by 4 bases; junction bases not matched to a gene: 8. The germline gives CDR1 MGHRA, CDR2 YSYEKL. DNA for the CDR3: TGCGCCAGCAGCCAGAACAGGGGATTGGGCACCGGGGAGCTGTTTTTT. This codes for CASSQNRGLGTGELFF.

This chain connects TRBV5-4 to TRBJ2-7, with TRBD1 identical over 7 bases. Germline V CDR1 and CDR2: SGHNT, YYREEE (reference sequence). The CDR3 contains 15 residues. V was pared by 0 bases and J by 5 bases, with 8 bases of the junction left unmatched. The CDR3: CASSLERGQLDEQYF. CDR3 DNA: TGTGCCAGCAGCTTGGAACGGGGACAGCTAGACGAGCAGTACTTC.

The chain combines TRBV3-1 (or the pseudogene TRBV3-2) with TRBJ2-1; possibly TRBD2 for D (6 bases). The CDR3 runs to 12 residues. Germline CDR1 reads LGHDT; CDR2 reads YNNKEL (reference sequence). The ends were cut back, 4 bases at V and 8 bases at J, with 9 bases in the middle. As DNA, the CDR3 is TGTGCCAGCAGCCCGGAGGGCGATGAGCAGTTCTTC. It is translated as CASSPEGDEQFF.

The chain is built from TRBV14 and TRBJ2-3; maybe TRBD2 (5 bases). CDR1 is SGHDN, CDR2 FVKESK, per germline. V lost 3 bases to trimming and J lost 5 bases, with 15 bases between them. This CDR3 has 15 residues. The CDR3 DNA sequence: TGTGCCAGCAGCCACTACTCAGCGGCAGGAGATACGCAGTATTTT. Protein sequence: CASSHYSAAGDTQYF.

The chain carries TRBV7-9 and TRBJ2-3; 11 bases fit TRBD2. This CDR3 is built from 16 residues. The germline V gene has CDR1 SEHNR and CDR2 FQNEAQ (reference sequence). Trimming took 5 bases from V and 0 from J; bases not matched to a gene: 4. In DNA, the CDR3 is TGTGCCAGCAGCCCTAGACTAGCGGGGAGCACAGATACGCAGTATTTT. Amino acid sequence: CASSPRLAGSTDTQYF.

Turning to this clone: At the DNA level, this CDR3 is encoded by other sequences in the same sample as well. V gene TRBV7-8 combines with J gene TRBJ2-3, with TRBD2 identical over 11 bases. Looked up from germline, CDR1 is SGHVS and CDR2 is FQNEAQ. The junction had 2 bases not matched to a gene; V was cut back by 3 bases and J by 0 bases. The CDR3 has 16 amino acids. The CDR3 reads CASSLVAGGSTDTQYF. The CDR3 DNA sequence: TGTGCCAGCAGCTTGGTAGCGGGGGGGAGCACAGATACGCAGTATTTT. The whole variable domain, remainder taken from reference TRBV7-8 and TRBJ2-3, is GAGVSQSPRYKVAKRGQDVALRCDPISGHVSLFWYQQALGQGPEFLTYFQNEAQLDKSGLPSDRFFAERPEGSVSTLKIQRTQQEDSAVYLCASSLVAGGSTDTQYFGPGTRLTVL.

The gene calls are TRBV9 and TRBJ1-3; 7 nucleotides align to TRBD1. The CDR3 runs to 15 residues. CDR1 SGDLS and CDR2 YYNGEE come from the germline V gene. With V trimmed by 4 bases and J by 8 bases, 12 bases remained unmatched. This CDR3 is CASSFETGSGDTIYF. The CDR3 DNA is TGTGCCAGCAGCTTCGAGACAGGGTCAGGAGACACCATATATTTT.

The V gene is TRBV6-1, the J gene TRBJ2-1; D unclear. The CDR3 sequence is 12 residues long. Germline CDR1 reads MNHNS; CDR2 reads SASEGT. Trimming pared 2 bases from V and 14 bases from J, leaving 13 bases between. The CDR3 region is CASSESVRWEFF. The CDR3 DNA is TGTGCCAGCAGTGAATCGGTCAGGTGGGAGTTCTTC.

This sequence joins TRBV5-5 and TRBJ2-7; 7 nucleotides line up with TRBD2. CDR1 SGHKS and CDR2 YYEKEE come from the germline V gene (reference sequence). Trimming removed 4 bases from V and 2 bases from J; junction bases left unmatched: 9. The CDR3 contains 15 residues. The CDR3 nucleotides read TGTGCCAGCAGCCCGGAACTAGCGCTCACCTACGAGCAGTACTTC. This translates into CASSPELALTYEQYF.

The genes are TRBV9 and TRBJ1-1, with 10 positions matching TRBD1. Germline V gene sequence: CDR1 SGDLS, CDR2 YYNGEE. The V segment lost 3 bases and the J segment 5 bases; nucleotides outside the gene matches: 19. The CDR3 sequence is 19 residues long. The CDR3 DNA reads TGTGCCAGCAGCGCGAAGGCGCGGACAGGGGGTTTTGGTGGTACTGAAGCTTTCTTT. Translating gives CASSAKARTGGFGGTEAFF.

The rearrangement uses TRBV30 and TRBJ1-5; 7 positions match TRBD1. V dropped 2 bases and J dropped 6; count of bases not matched to a gene: 7. Germline V CDR1 and CDR2: GTSNPN, SVGIG (reference sequence). This CDR3 region has 14 residues. CDR3: CAWSFSRGAQPQHF. The CDR3 region has the DNA TGTGCCTGGAGTTTCTCCAGGGGGGCTCAGCCCCAGCATTTT.

This clone was seen a handful of times. This chain uses TRBV4-3 with TRBJ2-1; 8 bases match TRBD1. The CDR3 covers 18 residues. V was clipped by 4 bases and J by 6 bases; unmatched bases: 17. Germline CDR1 is LGHNA and CDR2 is YSLEER. The CDR3 loop is CASSPDRTGYGPGNEQFF. In nucleotides, the CDR3 is TGCGCCAGCAGCCCGGACAGGACAGGGTATGGCCCCGGCAATGAGCAGTTCTTC.